The TCR beta chain described here comes from a study of T cells after yellow fever vaccination. As for the study in general: Any fraction with a low cell number was prepared using SMART-Seq v4 Ultra Low Input.

V dropped 4 bases and J dropped 1 base, with 5 bases sitting between them. Germline values: CDR1 SEHNR, CDR2 FQNEAQ (reference sequence). This CDR3 comprises 12 residues. This clonotype came up many times. Antigen specificity is unknown. UMIs were added to TCR cDNA along with a universal primer site when it was made by 5'RACE template switching. TCRdb passed the 5' RACE reads through MiXCR, listing each CDR3 protein once. Altogether hundreds of thousands of distinct CDR3 sequences are present, approximately 21% being singletons, with the ten largest covering roughly an eighth. Study results and limitations: One caveat is that FACS-sorted repertoires could contain abundant clonotypes contaminating from the bulk population. It was the secondary response that reached its peak faster, day 5 versus 15, but it was weaker.

The clonotype originates from a man aged 25 to 40 who received the YFV17D yellow fever vaccine. Sequenced material: PBMCs, taken 15 days after the yellow fever booster vaccination. The chain uses TRBV7-9 and TRBJ2-7, with D unresolved. The CDR3 nucleotides are TGTGCCAGCAGCTCCCTATCCTACGAGCAGTACTTC. Its protein is CASSSLSYEQYF.